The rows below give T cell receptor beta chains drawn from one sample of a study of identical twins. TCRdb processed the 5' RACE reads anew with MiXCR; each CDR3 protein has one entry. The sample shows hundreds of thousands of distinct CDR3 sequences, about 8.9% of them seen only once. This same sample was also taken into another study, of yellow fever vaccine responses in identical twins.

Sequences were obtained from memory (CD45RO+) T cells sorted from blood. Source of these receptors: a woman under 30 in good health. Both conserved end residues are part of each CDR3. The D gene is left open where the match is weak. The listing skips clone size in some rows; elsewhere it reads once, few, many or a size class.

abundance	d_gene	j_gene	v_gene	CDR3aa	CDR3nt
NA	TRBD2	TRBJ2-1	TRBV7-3	CASSLYPSGRRTYNEQFF	TGTGCCAGCAGCTTATACCCTAGCGGGAGAAGGACCTACAATGAGCAGTTCTTC
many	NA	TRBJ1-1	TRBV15	CATSRLVDTEAFF	TGTGCCACCAGCAGATTAGTGGACACTGAAGCTTTCTTT
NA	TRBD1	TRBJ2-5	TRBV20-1	CSARRGQGDQETQYF	TGCAGTGCTAGAAGGGGACAGGGGGACCAAGAGACCCAGTACTTC
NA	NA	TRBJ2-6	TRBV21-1	CASSKEDRYSGANVLTF	TGTGCCAGCAGCAAAGAGGACAGATATAGTGGGGCCAACGTCCTGACTTTC
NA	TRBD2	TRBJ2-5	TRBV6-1	CASSDNTSGGETQYF	TGTGCCAGCAGTGACAACACTAGCGGGGGAGAGACCCAGTACTTC
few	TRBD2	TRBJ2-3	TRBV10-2	CASSESSLGGLGDTQYF	TGCGCCAGCAGTGAATCCTCCTTGGGGGGGTTGGGAGATACGCAGTATTTT
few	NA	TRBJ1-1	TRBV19	CASSIERTNTEAFF	TGTGCCAGTAGTATAGAACGGACGAACACTGAAGCTTTCTTT
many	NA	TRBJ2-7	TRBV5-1	CASSLAASYEQYF	TGCGCCAGCAGCTTAGCGGCATCCTACGAGCAGTACTTC
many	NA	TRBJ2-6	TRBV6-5	CASSIAHSGANVLTF	TGTGCCAGCAGTATAGCTCACTCTGGGGCCAACGTCCTGACTTTC
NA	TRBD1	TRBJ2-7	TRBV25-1	CASATGGAFYEQYF	TGTGCCAGCGCGACAGGGGGCGCGTTCTACGAGCAGTACTTC
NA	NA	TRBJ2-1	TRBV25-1	CASSELSNEQFF	TGTGCCAGCAGTGAGCTTTCCAATGAGCAGTTCTTC
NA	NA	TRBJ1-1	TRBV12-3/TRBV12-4	CASSIQNVNTEAFF	TGTGCCAGCAGTATACAGAATGTGAACACTGAAGCTTTCTTT
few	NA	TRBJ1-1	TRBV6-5	CASSYSRRVNTEAFF	TGTGCCAGCAGTTACAGTCGACGGGTGAACACTGAAGCTTTCTTT
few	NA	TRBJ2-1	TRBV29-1	CSVDDASLKWSSYNEQFF	TGCAGCGTTGATGACGCTAGCCTTAAATGGAGCTCCTACAATGAGCAGTTCTTC
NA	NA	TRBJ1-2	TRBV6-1	CASSELELGYTF	TGTGCCAGCAGTGAATTGGAGTTAGGCTACACCTTC
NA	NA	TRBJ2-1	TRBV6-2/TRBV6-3	CASPPGGTSNEQFF	TGTGCCAGCCCCCCCGGTGGGACCTCCAATGAGCAGTTCTTC
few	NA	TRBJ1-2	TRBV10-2	CASSDGQNYGYTF	TGCGCCAGCAGTGATGGACAGAACTATGGCTACACCTTC
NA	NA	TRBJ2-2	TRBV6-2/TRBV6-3	CASSYLSTGELFF	TGTGCCAGCAGCTACTTAAGCACCGGGGAGCTGTTTTTT
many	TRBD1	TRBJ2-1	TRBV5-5	CASSVETGFNEQFF	TGTGCCAGCAGCGTAGAGACAGGGTTTAATGAGCAGTTCTTC
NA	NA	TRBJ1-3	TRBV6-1	CASSPQGMAGNTIYF	TGTGCCAGCAGTCCTCAGGGCATGGCTGGAAACACCATATATTTT
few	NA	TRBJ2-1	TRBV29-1	CSVNILRSTGYYNEQFF	TGCAGCGTTAATATCCTGAGGTCAACGGGGTATTACAATGAGCAGTTCTTC
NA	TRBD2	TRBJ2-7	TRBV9	CASSSRTSGRTIEWEQYF	TGTGCCAGCAGCTCACGGACTAGCGGGAGGACGATCGAATGGGAGCAGTACTTC
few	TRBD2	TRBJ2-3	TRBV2	CASQFGLGDTQYF	TGTGCCAGCCAATTCGGACTAGGGGATACGCAGTATTTT
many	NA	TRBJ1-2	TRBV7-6	CASSSTRGATYGYTF	TGTGCCAGCAGCTCTACTCGGGGGGCGACGTATGGCTACACCTTC
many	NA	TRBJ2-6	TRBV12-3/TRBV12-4	CASSAPILAGANVLTF	TGTGCCAGCAGTGCCCCTATCCTAGCCGGGGCCAACGTCCTGACTTTC
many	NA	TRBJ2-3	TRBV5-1	CASSLFWGGDTQYF	TGCGCCAGCAGCTTGTTCTGGGGCGGAGATACGCAGTATTTT
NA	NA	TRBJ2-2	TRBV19	CASSRSFGTGELFF	TGTGCCAGTAGTAGGAGCTTTGGGACCGGGGAGCTGTTTTTT
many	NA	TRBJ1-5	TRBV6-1	CASSEQGNQPQHF	TGTGCCAGCAGTGAACAGGGGAATCAGCCCCAGCATTTT
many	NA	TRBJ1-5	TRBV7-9	CASSRSGGGNQPQHF	TGTGCCAGCAGCCGATCGGGGGGTGGCAATCAGCCCCAGCATTTT
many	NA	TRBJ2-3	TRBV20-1	CSAREVGEYTDTQYF	TGCAGTGCTAGAGAGGTCGGGGAATACACAGATACGCAGTATTTT
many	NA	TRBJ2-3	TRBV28	CASNNAGTTDTQYF	TGTGCCAGCAATAACGCAGGGACGACAGATACGCAGTATTTT
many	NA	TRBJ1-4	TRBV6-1	CASSSGTRNEKLFF	TGTGCCAGCAGCTCCGGGACGAGGAATGAAAAACTGTTTTTT
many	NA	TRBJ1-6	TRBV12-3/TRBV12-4	CATRGGNSPLHF	TGTGCCACCCGGGGGGGGAATTCACCCCTCCACTTT
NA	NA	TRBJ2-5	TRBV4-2	CASSRDSDSQETQYF	TGTGCCAGCAGCCGAGACTCGGACAGCCAAGAGACCCAGTACTTC
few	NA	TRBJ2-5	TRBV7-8	CASSLPRQETQYF	TGTGCCAGCAGCTTACCCCGGCAAGAGACCCAGTACTTC
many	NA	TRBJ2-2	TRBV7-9	CASSLRLTSGELFF	TGTGCCAGCAGCTTAAGGCTCACTTCCGGGGAGCTGTTTTTT
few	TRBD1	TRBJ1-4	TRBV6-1	CASSEQTGDDEKLFF	TGTGCCAGCAGTGAGCAGACAGGGGATGATGAAAAACTGTTTTTT
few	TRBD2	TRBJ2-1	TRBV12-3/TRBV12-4	CASRSGLAVKFF	TGTGCCAGCAGATCGGGACTAGCGGTCAAGTTCTTC
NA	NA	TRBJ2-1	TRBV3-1	CASSQESWGADEQFF	TGTGCCAGCAGCCAAGAGTCCTGGGGGGCGGATGAGCAGTTCTTC
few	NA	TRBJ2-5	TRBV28	CASSGRGGGIRETQYF	TGTGCCAGCAGTGGTCGGGGAGGAGGTATCCGGGAGACCCAGTACTTC
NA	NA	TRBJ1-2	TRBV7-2	CASSSGVTTNYGYTF	TGTGCCAGCAGTAGCGGGGTGACTACTAACTATGGCTACACCTTC